This TCR beta chain comes out of a study of blood T cell repertoires in COVID-19. Across the whole study: Italy, Spain and the United States were the sources of the convalescent and acute COVID-19 samples.

Original processing notes: For nucleated cells, counts were estimated from reference gene primer amplification. TCRdb's copy holds only in-frame clones and misses some; the assay was immunoSEQ multiplex PCR. V and J calls and clone size are those listed in that table; D and trimming were worked out from the DNA. The table shows about 80,000 clones, with 78% occurring only once. Specimen: peripheral blood. This sequence was found in a human donor in a cohort sampled during active COVID-19.

CDR3 sequence reads: CASSLGQGADTQYF. The CDR3 region has the DNA TGCGCCAGCAGCCTCGGACAGGGCGCAGATACGCAGTATTTT. V and J are TRBV4-1 and TRBJ2-3, with 8 bases that match TRBD1. The CDR3 extends over 14 amino acids. Germline V lookup: CDR1 MGHRA, CDR2 YSYEKL. V was pared by 4 bases and J by 4 bases, with 4 bases of the junction left unmatched.